The present T cell receptor (beta chain) was sequenced within a study of early T cells in non-severe SARS-CoV-2 infection. Study-level background: Sequencing input comprised bulk RNA from unsorted whole blood; chain pairing was not available.

Study outcomes and limitations: VDJdb-based matching was biased toward anti-spike CD8 responses and missed private and CD4 specificities.

This clonotype showed up just a few times. Its antigen remains unknown. Tagging with unique molecular identifiers was applied to individual cDNA molecules. MiXCR, applied by TCRdb to the 5' RACE reads, yields one record per CDR3 protein. This repertoire shows about 79,000 distinct CDR3 sequences, around 11% found once; its top ten account for 4.7%. The CDR3 runs to 14 residues. The ends lost 2 bases at V and 1 base at J; junction bases unmatched: 4. Germline CDR1 reads SQVTM; CDR2 reads ANQGSEA. The chain recombines TRBV29-1 with TRBJ2-7; 8 bases fit TRBD1. Material for sequencing was whole blood. The TCR sequence derives from an adult who was a healthcare worker with PCR-confirmed SARS-CoV-2 infection or an uninfected control (not recorded which). CDR3 sequence: CSVESRQGSYEQYF. CDR3 nucleotides: TGCAGCGTTGAATCTCGACAGGGGTCCTACGAGCAGTACTTC.